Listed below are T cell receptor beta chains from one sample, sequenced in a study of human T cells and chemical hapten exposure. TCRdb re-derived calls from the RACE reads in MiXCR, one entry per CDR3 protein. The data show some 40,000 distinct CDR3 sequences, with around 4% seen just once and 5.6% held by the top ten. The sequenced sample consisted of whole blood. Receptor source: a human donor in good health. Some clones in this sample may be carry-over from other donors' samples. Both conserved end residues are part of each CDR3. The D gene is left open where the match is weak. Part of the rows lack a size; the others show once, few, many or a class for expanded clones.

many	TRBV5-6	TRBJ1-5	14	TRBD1	CASKGQGSNQPQHF	TGTGCCAGCAAGGGACAGGGGAGCAATCAGCCCCAGCATTTT
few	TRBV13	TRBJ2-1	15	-	CASSVDPGSYNEQFF	TGTGCCAGCAGCGTGGATCCCGGCTCCTACAATGAGCAGTTCTTC
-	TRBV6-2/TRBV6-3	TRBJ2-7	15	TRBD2	CASIPAGLAGYEQYF	TGTGCCAGCATCCCGGCTGGGTTAGCGGGGTACGAGCAGTACTTC
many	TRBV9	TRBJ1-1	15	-	CASSVDVGLNTEAFF	TGTGCCAGCAGCGTAGACGTAGGATTGAACACTGAAGCTTTCTTT
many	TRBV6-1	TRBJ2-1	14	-	CASTVRREVDEQFF	TGTGCCAGCACTGTACGCAGGGAAGTCGATGAGCAGTTCTTC
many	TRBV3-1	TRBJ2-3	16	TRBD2	CASSQDGLAGGDTQYF	TGTGCCAGCAGCCAAGATGGACTAGCGGGAGGCGATACGCAGTATTTT
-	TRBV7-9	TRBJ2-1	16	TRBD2	CASSLTGAGGYNEQFF	TGTGCCAGCAGCTTAACGGGAGCGGGAGGTTACAATGAGCAGTTCTTC
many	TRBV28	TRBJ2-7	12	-	CASSLTVHEQYF	TGTGCCAGCAGTTTGACAGTTCACGAGCAGTACTTC
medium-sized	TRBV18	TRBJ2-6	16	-	CASSPQGRAGANVLTF	TGTGCCAGCTCACCCCAGGGCAGGGCTGGGGCCAACGTCCTGACTTTC
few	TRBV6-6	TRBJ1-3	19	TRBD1	CASTEDTVQQGRAGNTIYF	TGTGCCAGCACCGAAGACACCGTTCAACAGGGGCGGGCTGGAAACACCATATATTTT
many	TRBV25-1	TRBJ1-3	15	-	CASSEFRAGGNTIYF	TGTGCCAGCAGTGAATTTAGGGCAGGGGGAAACACCATATATTTT
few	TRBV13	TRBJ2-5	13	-	CASSLDGQETQYF	TGTGCCAGCAGCTTAGACGGACAAGAGACCCAGTACTTC
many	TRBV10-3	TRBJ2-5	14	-	CAIRRTGNQETQYF	TGTGCCATCAGACGAACCGGTAACCAAGAGACCCAGTACTTC
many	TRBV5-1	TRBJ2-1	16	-	CASSLAVSVSYNEQFF	TGCGCCAGCAGCTTGGCGGTGTCGGTCTCCTACAATGAGCAGTTCTTC
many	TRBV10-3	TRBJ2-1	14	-	CAISDPHKERLQFF	TGTGCCATCAGTGACCCTCACAAGGAGCGGCTACAGTTCTTC
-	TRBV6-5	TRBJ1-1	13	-	CAAGRQTNTEAFF	TGTGCCGCGGGTCGGCAGACGAACACTGAAGCTTTCTTT
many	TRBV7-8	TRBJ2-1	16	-	CASSPWGFGSYNEQFF	TGTGCCAGCAGCCCCTGGGGGTTCGGTAGCTACAATGAGCAGTTCTTC
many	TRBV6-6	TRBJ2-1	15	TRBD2	CASSSSGRAGNEQFF	TGTGCCAGCAGTTCTAGCGGGAGGGCGGGAAATGAGCAGTTCTTC
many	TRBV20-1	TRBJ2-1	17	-	CSARESPSLGFYNEQFF	TGCAGTGCTAGAGAAAGTCCCAGCTTGGGGTTTTACAATGAGCAGTTCTTC
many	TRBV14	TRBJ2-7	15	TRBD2	CASSQEAGLIYEQYF	TGTGCCAGCAGCCAAGAAGCGGGGTTGATCTACGAGCAGTACTTC
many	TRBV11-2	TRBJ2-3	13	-	CASTWSTTDTQYF	TGTGCCAGCACCTGGTCCACCACAGATACGCAGTATTTT
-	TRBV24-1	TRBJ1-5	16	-	CATSDFKKVVAQPQHF	TGTGCCACCAGTGACTTTAAAAAAGTGGTCGCCCAGCCCCAGCATTTT
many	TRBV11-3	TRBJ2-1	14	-	CASSLDGNRLKQFF	TGTGCCAGCAGCTTAGACGGAAACAGGTTGAAGCAGTTCTTC
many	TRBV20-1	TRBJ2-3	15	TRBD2	CSARGRRESQDTQYF	TGCAGTGCTAGGGGTAGGCGGGAGTCTCAAGATACGCAGTATTTT
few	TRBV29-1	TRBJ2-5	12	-	CSARDFEETQYF	TGCAGCGCTCGGGACTTTGAAGAGACCCAGTACTTC
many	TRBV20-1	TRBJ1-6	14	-	CSARDRFGGSPLHF	TGCAGTGCTCGTGACAGGTTCGGGGGGTCACCCCTCCACTTT
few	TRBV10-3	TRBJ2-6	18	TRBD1	CAISSPPGQGSGANVLTF	TGTGCCATCAGTTCGCCTCCGGGACAGGGATCTGGGGCCAACGTCCTGACTTTC
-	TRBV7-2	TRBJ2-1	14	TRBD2	CASSLGPSGRAMFF	TGTGCCAGCAGCTTAGGGCCTAGCGGGAGGGCGATGTTCTTC
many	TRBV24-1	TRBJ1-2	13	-	CATSDDVGYGYTF	TGTGCCACCAGTGATGATGTGGGCTATGGCTACACCTTC
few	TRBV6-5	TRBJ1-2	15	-	CASRPGQKGSYGYTF	TGTGCCAGCAGGCCTGGACAAAAGGGGTCCTATGGCTACACCTTC
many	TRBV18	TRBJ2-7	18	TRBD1	CASSPLGTGPSEAYEQYF	TGTGCCAGCTCACCATTAGGGACAGGACCCTCGGAGGCCTACGAGCAGTACTTC
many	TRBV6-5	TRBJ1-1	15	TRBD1	CASSYSRDRRSKAFF	TGTGCCAGCAGTTACTCCCGGGACAGGAGATCGAAAGCTTTCTTT
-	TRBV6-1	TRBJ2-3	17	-	CASSETTTHGSGDTQYF	TGTGCCAGCAGTGAGACGACTACCCACGGGTCCGGAGATACGCAGTATTTT
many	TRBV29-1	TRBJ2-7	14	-	CSVERPGVSNEQYF	TGCAGCGTTGAAAGACCGGGAGTCTCTAACGAGCAGTACTTC
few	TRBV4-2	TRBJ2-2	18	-	CASSHKGAGGPNTGELFF	TGTGCCAGCAGTCACAAGGGGGCGGGAGGCCCTAACACCGGGGAGCTGTTTTTT
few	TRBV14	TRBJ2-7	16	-	CASKKSGGTGSYEQYF	TGTGCCAGCAAAAAAAGCGGGGGGACAGGGTCCTACGAGCAGTACTTC
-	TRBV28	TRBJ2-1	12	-	CASSTPLRVQFF	TGTGCCAGCAGCACCCCACTGCGGGTGCAGTTCTTC
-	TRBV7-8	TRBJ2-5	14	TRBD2	CASRAAGVGETQYF	TGTGCCAGCAGGGCAGCGGGAGTCGGTGAGACCCAGTACTTC
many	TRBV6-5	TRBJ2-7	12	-	CASSSIPGGQYF	TGTGCCAGCAGTTCAATACCCGGCGGGCAGTACTTC
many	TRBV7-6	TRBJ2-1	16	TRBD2	CASSLNLAGGPSEQFF	TGTGCCAGCAGCTTAAACCTAGCGGGAGGGCCCAGTGAGCAGTTCTTC
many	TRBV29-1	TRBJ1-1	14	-	CSGKRGLEGTEAFF	TGCAGCGGTAAGCGGGGCCTCGAGGGCACTGAAGCTTTCTTT
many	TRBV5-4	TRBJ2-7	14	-	CASSPAHRVFEQYF	TGTGCCAGCAGTCCAGCACACAGGGTGTTCGAGCAGTACTTC
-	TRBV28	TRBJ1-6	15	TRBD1	CASTQGEDYNSPLHF	TGTGCCAGCACCCAGGGGGAAGATTATAATTCACCCCTCCACTTT
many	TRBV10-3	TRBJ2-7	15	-	CAISDFVTGNYEQYF	TGTGCCATCAGTGATTTCGTAACGGGGAACTACGAGCAGTACTTC
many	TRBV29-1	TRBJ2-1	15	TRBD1	CSVERDSLPSDEQFF	TGCAGCGTTGAGAGGGACAGCTTACCAAGCGATGAGCAGTTCTTC
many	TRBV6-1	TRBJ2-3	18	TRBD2	CASSTVSPGLAGSDTQYF	TGTGCCAGCAGCACGGTTAGCCCGGGACTAGCGGGATCAGATACGCAGTATTTT
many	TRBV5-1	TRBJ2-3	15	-	CASSLSYRATDTQYF	TGCGCCAGCAGCTTGAGCTACCGGGCTACAGATACGCAGTATTTT
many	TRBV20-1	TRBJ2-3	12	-	CSEGGARATQYF	TGCAGTGAGGGGGGGGCCCGCGCTACGCAGTATTTT
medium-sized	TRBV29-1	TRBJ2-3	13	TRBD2	CSGTSGSGDTQYF	TGCAGCGGGACTAGCGGGAGTGGAGATACGCAGTATTTT
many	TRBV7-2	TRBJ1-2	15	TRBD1	CASSLQGVIYYGYTF	TGTGCCAGCAGCTTACAGGGGGTGATTTACTATGGCTACACCTTC
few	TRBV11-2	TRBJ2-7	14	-	CASSLGAGLYEQYF	TGTGCCAGCAGCTTAGGGGCAGGGCTATACGAGCAGTACTTC
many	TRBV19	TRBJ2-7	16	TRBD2	CASSPRLAGGPGEQYF	TGTGCCAGTAGTCCTAGACTAGCGGGAGGGCCGGGCGAGCAGTACTTC
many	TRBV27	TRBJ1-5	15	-	CASSLFEGSNQPQHF	TGTGCCAGCAGTTTATTTGAGGGAAGCAATCAGCCCCAGCATTTT